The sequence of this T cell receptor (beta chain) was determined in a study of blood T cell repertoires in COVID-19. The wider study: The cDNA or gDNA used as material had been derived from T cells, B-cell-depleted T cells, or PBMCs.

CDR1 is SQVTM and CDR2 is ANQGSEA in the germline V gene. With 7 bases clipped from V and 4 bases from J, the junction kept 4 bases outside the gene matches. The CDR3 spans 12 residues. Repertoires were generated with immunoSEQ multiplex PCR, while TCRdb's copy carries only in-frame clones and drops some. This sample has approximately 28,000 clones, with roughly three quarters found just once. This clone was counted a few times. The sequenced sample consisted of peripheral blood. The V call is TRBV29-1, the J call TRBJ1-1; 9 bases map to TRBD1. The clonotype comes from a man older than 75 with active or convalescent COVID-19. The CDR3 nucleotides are TGCAGCGGAGGACAGGGGAGCACTGAAGCTTTCTTT. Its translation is CSGGQGSTEAFF.